Sequencing of this TCR beta chain was carried out in a study of blood T cell repertoires in COVID-19. Under the authors' procedure: Scientists estimated how many nucleated cells there were by amplifying reference gene primers. Sequencing used immunoSEQ multiplex PCR; TCRdb keeps in-frame clones, though not all of them. Clone size and V and J calls were adopted from that table, with D and trimming inferred from the DNA. The data show about 120,000 clones, 75% to 85% seen once. The CDR3 sequence is 14 residues long. The V gene's germline CDR1 is SGHNT and CDR2 YYREEE (reference sequence). With 1 base clipped from V and 5 bases from J, the junction kept 3 bases outside the gene matches.

The sequence came from a woman in her forties or fifties with acute or convalescent COVID-19. This chain connects TRBV5-4 to TRBJ2-5; 9 nucleotides match TRBD2. Specimen: peripheral blood. The CDR3 sequence: CASSLKGTSETQYF. The CDR3 coding sequence is TGTGCCAGCAGCTTGAAGGGGACTAGCGAGACCCAGTACTTC.